The 14 T cell receptor beta chains below all came from one sample that was sequenced in a study of T cell repertoires in cytomegalovirus infection. TCRdb ran MiXCR on the reads and lists one entry per CDR3 protein. Of around 210,000 distinct CDR3 sequences in the sample, 6% to 8% were seen once. The sequencing sample was made of PBMCs. The source of these receptors is a human donor in good health (CMV status not recorded). Some clones in this sample may be carry-over from other donors' samples.

This sequence joins TRBV3-1 and TRBJ1-4; D unresolved. CDR1 and CDR2 (germline): LGHDT, YNNKEL (reference sequence). The CDR3 runs 15 residues. Trimming cost V 1 base and J 8 bases, with 14 bases left between them. This CDR3 reads CASSQATVNGEKLFF. In DNA, the CDR3 is TGTGCCAGCAGCCAAGCGACCGTCAACGGAGAAAAACTGTTTTTT. Using reference TRBV3-1 and TRBJ1-4 for the parts outside the CDR3, the full variable domain is DTAVSQTPKYLVTQMGNDKSIKCEQNLGHDTMYWYKQDSKKFLKIMFSYNNKELIINETVPNRFSPKSPDKAHLNLHINSLELGDSAVYFCASSQATVNGEKLFFGSGTQLSVL.

This clonotype was counted only a few times. The chain carries TRBV6-6 and TRBJ1-1; no clear D gene. The CDR3 has 14 amino acids. Germline CDR1 MNHNY, CDR2 SVGAGI (reference sequence). With 2 bases removed from V and 6 bases from J, the gap between germline ends came to 13 bases. The CDR3 DNA reads TGTGCCAGCAGTTACCGGGGTGTTGTACCTGAAGCTTTCTTT. The encoded protein is CASSYRGVVPEAFF.

This clonotype was seen at least ten times. The chain uses TRBV7-9 and TRBJ1-2, with D possibly matching TRBD1 (6 bases). With 4 bases removed from V and 12 bases from J, the gap between germline ends came to 24 bases. This CDR3 is built from 15 residues. CDR1 SEHNR and CDR2 FQNEAQ come from the germline V gene (reference sequence). The CDR3 DNA sequence: TGTGCCAGCAGCTCGGGGTCGGACGGGGGGCCCAAAAACACCTTC. It is translated as CASSSGSDGGPKNTF.

This clonotype has just a few counts. The V call is TRBV20-1, the J call TRBJ1-1, with D possibly matching TRBD1 (6 bases). The V and J ends lost 0 bases and 0 bases respectively, with 14 bases between them. Germline loops: CDR1 DFQATT, CDR2 SNEGSKA (reference sequence). This CDR3 has 16 residues. The CDR3 DNA is TGCAGTGCTAGAGAGGGCGGGGGCAGCATGAACACTGAAGCTTTCTTT. This encodes CSAREGGGSMNTEAFF.

This clonotype was seen at least ten times. The chain carries TRBV9 and TRBJ2-7, with unresolved D. Trimming cost V 0 bases and J 7 bases, with 11 bases left between them. The CDR3 spans 13 residues. Looked up from germline, CDR1 is SGDLS and CDR2 is YYNGEE. The CDR3 DNA reads TGTGCCAGCAGCGTAGACGGGTCGGGTGAGCAGTACTTC. It is translated as CASSVDGSGEQYF.

This clonotype occurred many times. The rearrangement links TRBV13 to TRBJ1-1, with D unclear. Per germline, CDR1 PRHDT and CDR2 FYEKMQ (reference sequence). The CDR3 extends over 13 amino acids. V was cut by 4 bases and J by 6 bases, with 12 bases left in between. The CDR3 reads CASSYYGTAEAFF. In DNA, the CDR3 is TGTGCCAGCAGCTATTACGGTACGGCTGAAGCTTTCTTT.

For this clonotype: This could be a read error, since a much larger clone is one nucleotide away. The chain links TRBV2 to TRBJ2-1, with D possibly matching TRBD1 (6 bases). This CDR3 is 13 amino acids long. The germline V and J ends were trimmed by 3 bases and 9 bases, with 12 bases remaining between them. Germline values: CDR1 SNHLY, CDR2 FYNNEI. CDR3 sequence: CASSEGQATEQFF. The CDR3 nucleotides are TGTGCCAGCAGTGAGGGACAAGCGACTGAGCAGTTCTTC.

This clonotype was recorded at least ten times. The chain employs TRBV12-5 and TRBJ1-1; weak D call: TRBD1 (6 bases). CDR1 and CDR2 from the germline V gene are LGHNT and FRNRAP. V was pared by 9 bases and J by 4 bases, with 18 bases between. The CDR3 runs to 14 residues. This CDR3 reads CASKEGVYGTEAFF. The CDR3 DNA follows: TGTGCTAGCAAAGAGGGGGTTTACGGCACTGAAGCTTTCTTT.

V is TRBV5-6 and J is TRBJ1-1, with D unclear. CDR3 length equals 13 residues. The germline V gene has CDR1 SGHDT and CDR2 YYEEEE. V dropped 6 bases and J dropped 1 base, with 10 bases sitting between them. CDR3 sequence: CASTAGRNTEAFF. In nucleotides, the CDR3 is TGTGCCAGCACCGCTGGACGGAACACTGAAGCTTTCTTT. Full variable domain (outside the CDR3, taken from reference TRBV5-6 and TRBJ1-1): DAGVTQSPTHLIKTRGQQVTLRCSPKSGHDTVSWYQQALGQGPQFIFQYYEEEERQRGNFPDRFSGHQFPNYSSELNVNALLLGDSALYLCASTAGRNTEAFFGQGTRLTVV.

This clonotype was detected ten times or more. The V and J genes are TRBV19 and TRBJ2-1; D assignment may be TRBD1 or TRBD2 (6 bases each). Germline values: CDR1 LNHDA, CDR2 SQIVND (reference sequence). This CDR3 has 14 amino acids. V was pared by 6 bases and J by 0 bases, with 9 bases between. The CDR3 bases are TGTGCCAGTAGATGGGGGGCCTCCTACAATGAGCAGTTCTTC. Amino acids: CASRWGASYNEQFF. The full variable domain, rest sourced from reference TRBV19 and TRBJ2-1, is DGGITQSPKYLFRKEGQNVTLSCEQNLNHDAMYWYRQDPGQGLRLIYYSQIVNDFQKGDIAEGYSVSREKKESFPLTVTSAQKNPTAFYLCASRWGASYNEQFFGPGTRLTVL.

This clonotype was seen at least ten times. The J gene is TRBJ2-1, the V gene TRBV28; 15 nucleotides line up with TRBD2. The CDR3 is 18 residues long. After removal of 6 bases from V and 4 bases from J, the junction contained 10 bases not matched to a gene. In germline, CDR1 is MDHEN, CDR2 SYDVKM. In DNA, the CDR3 is TGTGCCAGCAGGGAGGGACTAGCGGGGGGTCCCTCATACAATGAGCAGTTCTTC. This translates into CASREGLAGGPSYNEQFF.

This chain uses TRBV29-1 with TRBJ1-1; D not resolved. Germline V gene lookup returns CDR1 SQVTM and CDR2 ANQGSEA. Trimming stripped 6 bases from V and 1 base from J, with 6 bases between. The CDR3 is 11 amino acids. The chain's CDR3 is CSVNRNTEAFF. The CDR3 DNA is TGCAGCGTGAACAGGAACACTGAAGCTTTCTTT.

This clonotype was detected many times. The chain combines TRBV28 with TRBJ1-4; D remains ambiguous. Trimming removed 5 bases at V and 5 bases at J, with 9 bases between. The CDR3 length is 13 residues. CDR1 and CDR2 from the germline V gene are MDHEN and SYDVKM. The DNA for the CDR3 is TGTGCCAGCAGTCCCCCGAGGAATGAAAAACTGTTTTTT. It encodes CASSPPRNEKLFF.

The table lists this clonotype with many counts. The chain uses TRBV12-3 or TRBV12-4 and TRBJ2-1; D may be TRBD1 (6 bases). This CDR3 has 15 residues. V lost 2 bases, J lost 2 bases, and 10 bases lay in between. The CDR3 DNA reads as TGTGCCAGCAGTTTAACAGGGTCCACCTACAATGAGCAGTTCTTC. This codes for CASSLTGSTYNEQFF.